This T cell receptor beta chain stems from a study of shared clonotypes between healthy human individuals. At the level of the study: Researchers drew samples from a couple of women and three men aged 18 to 49. Study-level findings and limits: The study's rarefaction showed incomplete sorted-subset sequencing despite large depth.

With regard to this clone: Its matching antigen is unknown. Other DNA sequences within the sample encode an identical CDR3.

The repertoire was sequenced with immunoSEQ multiplex PCR; TCRdb's copy has only in-frame clones and lacks some. The sample lists roughly 2.5 million clones, around nine tenths seen once, with 0.11% to 0.15% in the top ten. With V trimmed by 1 base and J by 5 bases, 7 bases remained unmatched. The CDR3 is 16 residues long. In germline, CDR1 is SGDLS, CDR2 YYNGEE. The sequencing sample was made of naive CD4+ T cells sorted from blood. The subset denotes: CD45RA+ positively selected. The clonotype comes from a man younger than 35 in good health. The chain is built from TRBV9 and TRBJ2-5; 11 positions match TRBD2. The CDR3 spells CASSVNSGGARETQYF. The CDR3 coding sequence is TGTGCCAGCAGCGTAAATAGCGGGGGGGCCAGGGAGACCCAGTACTTC.